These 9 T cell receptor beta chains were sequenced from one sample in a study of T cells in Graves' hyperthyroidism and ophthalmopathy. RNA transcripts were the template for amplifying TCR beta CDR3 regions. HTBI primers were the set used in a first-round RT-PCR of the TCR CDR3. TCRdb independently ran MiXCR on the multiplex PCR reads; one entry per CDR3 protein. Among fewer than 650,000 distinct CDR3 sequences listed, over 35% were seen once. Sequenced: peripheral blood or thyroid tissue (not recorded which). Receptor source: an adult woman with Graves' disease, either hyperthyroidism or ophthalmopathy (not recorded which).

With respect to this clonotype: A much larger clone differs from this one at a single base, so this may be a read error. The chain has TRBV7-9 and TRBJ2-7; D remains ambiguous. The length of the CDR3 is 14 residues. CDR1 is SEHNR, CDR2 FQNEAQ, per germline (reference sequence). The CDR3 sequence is CAGSPDGTLYEQYF. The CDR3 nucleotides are TGTGCCGGCAGCCCGGACGGCACTTTATACGAGCAGTACTTC.

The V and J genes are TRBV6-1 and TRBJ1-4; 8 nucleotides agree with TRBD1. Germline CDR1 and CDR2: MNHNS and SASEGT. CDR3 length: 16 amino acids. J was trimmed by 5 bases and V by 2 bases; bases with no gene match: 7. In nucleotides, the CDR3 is TGTGCCAGCAGTGAAAGACAGGGGATTTCGAATGAAAAACTGTTTTTT. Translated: CASSERQGISNEKLFF.

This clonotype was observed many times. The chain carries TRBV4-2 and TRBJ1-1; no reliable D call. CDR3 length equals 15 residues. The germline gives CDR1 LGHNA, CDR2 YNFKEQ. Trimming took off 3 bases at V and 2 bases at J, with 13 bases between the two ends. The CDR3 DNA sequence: TGTGCCAGCAGCCACAAGATGGAAGGCAACACTGAAGCTTTCTTT. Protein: CASSHKMEGNTEAFF.

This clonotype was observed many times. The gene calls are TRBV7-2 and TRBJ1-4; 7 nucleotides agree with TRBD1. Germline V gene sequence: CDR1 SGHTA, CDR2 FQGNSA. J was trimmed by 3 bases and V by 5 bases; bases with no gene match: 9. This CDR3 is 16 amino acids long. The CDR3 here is CASSIQGNIANEKLFF. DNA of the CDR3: TGTGCCAGCAGCATACAGGGGAACATTGCTAATGAAAAACTGTTTTTT.

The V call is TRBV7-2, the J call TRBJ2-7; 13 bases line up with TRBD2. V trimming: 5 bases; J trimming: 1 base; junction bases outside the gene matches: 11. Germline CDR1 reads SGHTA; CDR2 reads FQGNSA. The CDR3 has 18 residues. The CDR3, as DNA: TGTGCCAGCAGCCGATCCTATGGACTAGCGGGAGTATCCTACGAGCAGTACTTC. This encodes CASSRSYGLAGVSYEQYF.

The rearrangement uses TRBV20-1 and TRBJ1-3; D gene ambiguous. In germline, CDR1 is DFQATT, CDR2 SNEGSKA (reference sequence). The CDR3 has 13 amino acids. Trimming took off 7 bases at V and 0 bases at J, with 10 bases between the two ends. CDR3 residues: CSVRAPSGNTIYF. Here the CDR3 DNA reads TGCAGTGTTCGGGCCCCCTCTGGAAACACCATATATTTT.

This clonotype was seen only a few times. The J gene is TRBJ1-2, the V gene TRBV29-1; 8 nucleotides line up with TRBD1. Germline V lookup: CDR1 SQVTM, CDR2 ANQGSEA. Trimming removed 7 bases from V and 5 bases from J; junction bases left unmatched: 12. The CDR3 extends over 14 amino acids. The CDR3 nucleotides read TGCAGCGGGGGCCCAGGACAGGGCGGGTATGGCTACACCTTC. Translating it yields CSGGPGQGGYGYTF.

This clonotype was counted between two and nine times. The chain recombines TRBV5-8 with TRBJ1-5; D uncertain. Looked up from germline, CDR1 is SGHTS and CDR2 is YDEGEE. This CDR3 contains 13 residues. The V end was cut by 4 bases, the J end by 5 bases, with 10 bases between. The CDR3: CASSLDLYQPQHF. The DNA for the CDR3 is TGTGCCAGCAGCCTTGACCTGTATCAGCCCCAGCATTTT. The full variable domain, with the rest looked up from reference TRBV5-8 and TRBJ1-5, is EAGVTQSPTHLIKTRGQQATLRCSPISGHTSVYWYQQALGLGLQFLLWYDEGEERNRGNFPPRFSGRQFPNYSSELNVNALELEDSALYLCASSLDLYQPQHFGDGTRLSIL.

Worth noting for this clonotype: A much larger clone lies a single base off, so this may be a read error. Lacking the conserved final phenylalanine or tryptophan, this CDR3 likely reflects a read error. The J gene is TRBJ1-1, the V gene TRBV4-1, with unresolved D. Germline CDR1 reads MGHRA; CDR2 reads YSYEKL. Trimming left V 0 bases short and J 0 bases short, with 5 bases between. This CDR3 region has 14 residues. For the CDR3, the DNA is TGCGCCAGCAGCCAAGACAGGATGAACACTGAAGCTTTCTCT. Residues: CASSQDRMNTEAFS.